Presented here are 5 T cell receptor beta chains from one specimen sequenced in a study of blood T cell repertoires in COVID-19 (dated by TCRdb to about 2020). The library was made by the immunoSEQ multiplex PCR assay. TCRdb limited this immuneACCESS table to in-frame rearrangements with V and J called. A share of clones is missing; checked studies link under half to unresolved V genes, and the rest is unexplained. Recorded for this sample are about 280,000 clones; around 90% of them occurred a single time. The ten top clones hold 6% to 6.5% of the sample. The specimen was PBMCs or T cells enriched from blood (not recorded which). The receptor set was obtained from a middle-aged woman who had recovered from COVID-19.

J is TRBJ2-7 and V is TRBV28; 7 bases align to TRBD1. Germline V gene sequence: CDR1 MDHEN, CDR2 SYDVKM. The CDR3 is 15 residues long. Trimming took 6 bases from V and 2 from J; bases not matched to a gene: 10. This CDR3 is CASSQPRQGPYEQYF. CDR3 sequence (DNA): TGTGCCAGCAGCCAACCTCGACAGGGACCCTACGAGCAGTACTTC.

V and J are TRBV7-9 and TRBJ2-3; weak D call: TRBD2 (5 bases). The CDR3 runs to 14 residues. The ends were cut back, 6 bases at V and 6 bases at J, with 16 bases in the middle. The germline gives CDR1 SEHNR, CDR2 FQNEAQ (reference sequence). This CDR3 reads CASSTSLLSDTQYF. The CDR3 coding sequence is TGTGCCAGCAGTACTAGTTTGCTCTCGGATACGCAGTATTTT. Looking up the rest from reference TRBV7-9 and TRBJ2-3 gives the full variable domain: DTGVSQNPRHKITKRGQNVTFRCDPISEHNRLYWYRQTLGQGPEFLTYFQNEAQLEKSRLLSDRFSAERPKGSFSTLEIQRTEQGDSAMYLCASSTSLLSDTQYFGPGTRLTVL.

In regard to this clone: The sample carries other DNA sequences with the same CDR3. V is TRBV7-3 and J is TRBJ2-5; D is perhaps TRBD1 (7 bases). Germline V lookup: CDR1 SGHTA, CDR2 FQGTGA. The V end was cut by 2 bases, the J end by 5 bases, with 9 bases between. The CDR3 contains 13 residues. The CDR3 sequence: CASSLGGGETQYF. The CDR3 region has the DNA TGTGCCAGCAGCTTAGGAGGGGGCGAGACCCAGTACTTC.

The J gene is TRBJ1-2, the V gene TRBV18; 7 bases match TRBD1. CDR3 length equals 13 residues. Trimming at V came to 6 bases and at J to 6 bases, leaving 7 bases not matched to a gene. CDR1 is KGHSH and CDR2 is LQKENI in the germline V gene. The CDR3 bases are TGTGCCAGCTCCACGGGACAGAATAATGGCTACACCTTC. The encoded protein is CASSTGQNNGYTF.

The chain has TRBV28 and TRBJ2-7, with 9 bases fitting TRBD2. CDR3 length equals 15 residues. The V and J ends lost 1 base and 5 bases, in that order; junction bases with no gene match: 6. The V gene's germline CDR1 is MDHEN and CDR2 SYDVKM. This CDR3 reads CASSLLLAGLNEQYF. The CDR3 DNA follows: TGTGCCAGCAGTTTATTGCTAGCGGGATTAAACGAGCAGTACTTC.